This TCR beta chain was sequenced during a study of early T cells in non-severe SARS-CoV-2 infection. Study background: With bulk RNA from unsorted whole blood as input, sequencing yielded unpaired chains.

Each single cDNA molecule received a unique molecular identifier. A single record per CDR3 protein comes from TCRdb applying MiXCR to the 5' RACE reads. The table shows under 90,000 distinct CDR3 sequences, with over 10% occurring only once. There are 16 residues in the CDR3. The ends lost 4 bases at V and 2 bases at J; junction bases unmatched: 5. Germline V lookup: CDR1 SQVTM, CDR2 ANQGSEA. This clonotype has a handful of counts. Input material: whole blood. The chain couples TRBV29-1 to TRBJ2-3, with 14 bases identical to TRBD2. The clonotype was recovered from an adult who was a healthcare worker with PCR-confirmed SARS-CoV-2 infection or an uninfected control (not recorded which). The CDR3 here is CSVAGLAGAFTDTQYF. In nucleotides, the CDR3 is TGCAGCGTTGCGGGACTAGCGGGGGCCTTCACAGATACGCAGTATTTT.